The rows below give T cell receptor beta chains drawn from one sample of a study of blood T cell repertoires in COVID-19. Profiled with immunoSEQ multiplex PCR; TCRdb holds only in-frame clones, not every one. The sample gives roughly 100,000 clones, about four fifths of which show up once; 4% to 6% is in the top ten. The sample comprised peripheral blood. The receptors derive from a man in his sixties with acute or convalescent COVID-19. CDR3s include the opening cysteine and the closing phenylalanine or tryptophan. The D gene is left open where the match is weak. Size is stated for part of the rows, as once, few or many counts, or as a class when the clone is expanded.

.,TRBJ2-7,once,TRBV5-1,CASSLGGNPQYEQYF,TGCGCCAGCAGCTTGGGGGGCAATCCCCAGTACGAGCAGTACTTC
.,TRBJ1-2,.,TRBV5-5,CASSLGELYGYTF,TGTGCCAGCAGCTTGGGAGAGTTATATGGCTACACCTTC
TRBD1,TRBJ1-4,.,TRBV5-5,CASSAQGFEKLFF,TGTGCCAGCAGCGCACAGGGGTTTGAAAAACTGTTTTTT
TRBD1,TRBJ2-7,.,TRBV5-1,CASSLAGTGDYEQYF,TGCGCCAGCAGCTTGGCGGGGACAGGGGACTACGAGCAGTACTTC
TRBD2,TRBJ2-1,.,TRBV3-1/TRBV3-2,CASSQDQRGGLNEQFF,TGTGCCAGCAGCCAAGATCAACGGGGGGGCCTAAATGAGCAGTTCTTC
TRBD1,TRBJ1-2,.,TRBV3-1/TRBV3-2,CASSLRAGTANYGYTF,TGTGCCAGCAGCCTAAGGGCCGGGACAGCTAACTATGGCTACACCTTC
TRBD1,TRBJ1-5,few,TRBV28,CASSSATGGSQPQHF,TGTGCCAGCAGTTCGGCGACAGGGGGTTCTCAGCCCCAGCATTTT
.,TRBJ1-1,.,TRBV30,CAWNTEVVTEAFF,TGTGCCTGGAATACTGAGGTGGTCACTGAAGCTTTCTTT
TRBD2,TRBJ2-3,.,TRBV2,CASTRTSGGDRLF,TGTGCCAGCACCAGGACTAGCGGGGGGGACCGACTTTTT
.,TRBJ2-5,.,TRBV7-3,CASSRVNRETQYF,TGTGCCAGCAGCCGGGTGAATCGAGAGACCCAGTACTTC
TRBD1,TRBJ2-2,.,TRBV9,CASSAGTGYSGELFF,TGTGCCAGCAGCGCCGGGACAGGGTATTCCGGGGAGCTGTTTTTT
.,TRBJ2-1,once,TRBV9,CASSVGGNNEQFF,TGTGCCAGCAGCGTTGGGGGGAACAATGAGCAGTTCTTC
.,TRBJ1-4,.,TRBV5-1,CASSLGVSEEKLFF,TGCGCCAGCAGCTTGGGTGTCTCGGAGGAAAAACTGTTTTTT
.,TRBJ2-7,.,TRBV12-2,CASRPLAGKDYEQYF,TGTGCAAGTCGCCCGTTAGCCGGGAAGGACTACGAGCAGTACTTC
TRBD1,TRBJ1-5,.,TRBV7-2,CASSYRNQGANQPQHF,TGTGCCAGCAGCTACCGCAACCAGGGGGCTAATCAGCCCCAGCATTTT
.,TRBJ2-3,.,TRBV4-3,CASSQGLRTDTQYF,TGCGCCAGCAGCCAAGGACTCCGCACAGATACGCAGTATTTT
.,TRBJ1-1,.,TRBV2,CASSVLQGGTEAFF,TGTGCCAGCAGTGTTCTGCAGGGTGGGACTGAAGCTTTCTTT
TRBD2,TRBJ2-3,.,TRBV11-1,CASSRREGRADTQYF,TGTGCCAGCAGTCGGCGGGAGGGCCGTGCAGATACGCAGTATTTT
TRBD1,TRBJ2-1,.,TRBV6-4,CASSDPGQGNEQFF,TGTGCCAGCAGTGACCCTGGACAGGGAAATGAGCAGTTCTTC
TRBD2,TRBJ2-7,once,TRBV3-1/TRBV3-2,CASSHLGTNYEQYF,TGTGCCAGCTCCCATCTCGGGACTAACTACGAGCAGTACTTC
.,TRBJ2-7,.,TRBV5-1,CASSRTEAYEQYF,TGCGCCAGCAGTCGGACAGAAGCCTACGAGCAGTACTTC
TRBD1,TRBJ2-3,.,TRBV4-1,CASSPDRGQVDTQYF,TGCGCCAGCAGCCCGGACAGGGGGCAGGTAGATACGCAGTATTTT
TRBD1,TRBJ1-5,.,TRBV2,CASSEGTGGRQPQHF,TGTGCCAGCAGTGAGGGGACAGGGGGTCGCCAGCCCCAGCATTTT
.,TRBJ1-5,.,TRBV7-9,CASSSDAFRGNQPQHF,TGTGCCAGCAGCTCCGACGCCTTTCGGGGCAATCAGCCCCAGCATTTT
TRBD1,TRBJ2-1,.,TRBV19,CASSLDRSFYNEQFF,TGTGCCAGTAGTTTGGACAGGTCCTTCTACAATGAGCAGTTCTTC